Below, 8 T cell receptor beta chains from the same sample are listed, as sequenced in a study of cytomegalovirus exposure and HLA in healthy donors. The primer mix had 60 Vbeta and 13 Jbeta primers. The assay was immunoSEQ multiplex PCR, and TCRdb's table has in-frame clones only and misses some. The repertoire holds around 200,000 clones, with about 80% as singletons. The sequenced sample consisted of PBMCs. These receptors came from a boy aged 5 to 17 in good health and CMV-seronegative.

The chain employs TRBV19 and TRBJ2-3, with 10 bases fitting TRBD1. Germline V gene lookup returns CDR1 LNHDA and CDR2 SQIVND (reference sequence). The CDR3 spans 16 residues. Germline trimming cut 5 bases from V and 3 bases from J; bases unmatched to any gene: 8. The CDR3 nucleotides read TGTGCCAGTAGTGTAGGACAGGGGGTCGTGACAGATACGCAGTATTTT. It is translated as CASSVGQGVVTDTQYF.

The CDR3 bases are TGTGCCAGCAGCTTAACTGCGGCCTATGGCTACACCTTC. As protein: CASSLTAAYGYTF. The V and J genes are TRBV7-3 and TRBJ1-2; unclear D gene. V was cut by 0 bases and J by 4 bases, with 6 bases left in between. The CDR3 is 13 residues long. In germline, CDR1 is SGHTA, CDR2 FQGTGA.

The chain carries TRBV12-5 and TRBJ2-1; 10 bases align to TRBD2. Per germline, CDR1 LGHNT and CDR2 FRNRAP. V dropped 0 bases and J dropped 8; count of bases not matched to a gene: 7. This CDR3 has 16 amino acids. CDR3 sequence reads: CASGLVSSGRADEQFF. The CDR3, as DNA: TGTGCTAGTGGTTTGGTATCGAGCGGGAGGGCCGATGAGCAGTTCTTC.

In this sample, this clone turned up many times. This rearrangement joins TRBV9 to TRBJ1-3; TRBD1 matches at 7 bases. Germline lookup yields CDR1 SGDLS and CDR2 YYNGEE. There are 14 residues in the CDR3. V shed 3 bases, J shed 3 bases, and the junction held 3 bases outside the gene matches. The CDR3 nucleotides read TGTGCCAGCAGCGACGGGACAGATGGAAACACCATATATTTT. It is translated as CASSDGTDGNTIYF.

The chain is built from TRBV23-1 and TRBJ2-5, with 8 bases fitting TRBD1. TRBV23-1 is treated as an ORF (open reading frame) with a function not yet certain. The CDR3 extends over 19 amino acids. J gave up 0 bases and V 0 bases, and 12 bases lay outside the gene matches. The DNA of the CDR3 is TGCGCCAGCAGTCAATCGATAATCAAACAGGGGGTCCACCAAGAGACCCAGTACTTC. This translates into CASSQSIIKQGVHQETQYF.

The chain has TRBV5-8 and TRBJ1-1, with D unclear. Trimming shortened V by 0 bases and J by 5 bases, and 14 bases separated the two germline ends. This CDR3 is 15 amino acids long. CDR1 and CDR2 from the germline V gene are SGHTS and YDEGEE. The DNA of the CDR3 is TGTGCCAGCAGCTTGGGTGCGGGCGTGGGGACTGAAGCTTTCTTT. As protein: CASSLGAGVGTEAFF.

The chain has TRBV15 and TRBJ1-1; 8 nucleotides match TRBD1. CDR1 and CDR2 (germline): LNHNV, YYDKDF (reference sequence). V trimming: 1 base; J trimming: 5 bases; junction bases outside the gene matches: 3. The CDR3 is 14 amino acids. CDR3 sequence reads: CATSRGRGRTEAFF. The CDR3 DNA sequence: TGTGCCACCAGCAGAGGCAGGGGGCGTACTGAAGCTTTCTTT. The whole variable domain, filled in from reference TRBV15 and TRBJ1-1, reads DAMVIQNPRYQVTQFGKPVTLSCSQTLNHNVMYWYQQKSSQAPKLLFHYYDKDFNNEADTPDNFQSRRPNTSFCFLDIRSPGLGDTAMYLCATSRGRGRTEAFFGQGTRLTVV.

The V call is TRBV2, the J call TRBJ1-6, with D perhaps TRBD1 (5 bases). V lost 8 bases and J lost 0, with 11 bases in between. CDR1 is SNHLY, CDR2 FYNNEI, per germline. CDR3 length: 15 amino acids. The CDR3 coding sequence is TGTGCCAGCGGGGACTTCAGCTCCTATAATTCACCCCTCCACTTT. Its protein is CASGDFSSYNSPLHF.